This T cell receptor (beta chain) was profiled in a study of T cell changes during pregnancy in multiple sclerosis. The V end was cut by 5 bases, the J end by 2 bases, with 13 bases between. Germline V lookup: CDR1 LNHDA, CDR2 SQIVND (reference sequence). CDR3 length equals 15 residues. Measured with immunoSEQ multiplex PCR; TCRdb has only the in-frame clones, and not every one. The table records roughly 28,000 clones, more than 85% of them present only once. The clonotype was recovered from a female donor in good health, enrolled as a control in a pregnancy study. The material sequenced was CD4+ T cells from peripheral blood mononuclear cells, taken in the first trimester of pregnancy. The V call is TRBV19, the J call TRBJ1-5, with no clear D. The CDR3: CASSPLGEGNQPQHF. In DNA, the CDR3 is TGTGCCAGTAGTCCCCTGGGAGAAGGCAATCAGCCCCAGCATTTT.